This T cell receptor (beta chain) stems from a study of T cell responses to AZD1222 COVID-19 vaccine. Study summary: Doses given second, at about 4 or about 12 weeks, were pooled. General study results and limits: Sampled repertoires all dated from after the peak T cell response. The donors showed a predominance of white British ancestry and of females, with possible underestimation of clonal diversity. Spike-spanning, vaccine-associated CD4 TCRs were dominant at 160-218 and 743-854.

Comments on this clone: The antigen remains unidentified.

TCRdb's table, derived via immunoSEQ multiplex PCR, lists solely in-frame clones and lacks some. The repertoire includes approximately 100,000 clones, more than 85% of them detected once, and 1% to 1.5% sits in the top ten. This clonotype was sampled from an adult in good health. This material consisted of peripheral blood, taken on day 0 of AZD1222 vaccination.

The CDR3 region is CASSDTDRVGGNTIYF. CDR3 nucleotides: TGTGCCAGCAGTGACACAGACAGGGTAGGAGGAAACACCATATATTTT. The J gene is TRBJ1-3, the V gene TRBV6-1, with TRBD1 matching over 7 bases. The V gene's germline CDR1 is MNHNS and CDR2 SASEGT. J was trimmed by 4 bases and V by 3 bases; bases with no gene match: 9. This CDR3 has 16 residues.